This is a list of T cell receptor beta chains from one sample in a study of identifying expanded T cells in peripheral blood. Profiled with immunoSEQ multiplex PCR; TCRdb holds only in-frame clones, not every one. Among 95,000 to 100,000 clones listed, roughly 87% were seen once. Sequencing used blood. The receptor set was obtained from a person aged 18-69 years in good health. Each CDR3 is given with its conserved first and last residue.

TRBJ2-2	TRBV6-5	CASSYSNTGELFF
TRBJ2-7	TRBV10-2	CASKDRSSYEQYF
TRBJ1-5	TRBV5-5	CASSWGAGDGQPQHF
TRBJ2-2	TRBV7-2	CASSGTDYLGELFF
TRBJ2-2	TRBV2	CASSSWVGSGELFF
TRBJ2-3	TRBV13	CASSLWVDTQYF
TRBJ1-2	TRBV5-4	CASSSPNYGYTF
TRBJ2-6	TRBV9	CASSSGQVDSGANVLTF
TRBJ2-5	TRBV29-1	CSAPGVQETQYF
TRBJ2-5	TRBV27	CAVGDREYQQTQYF
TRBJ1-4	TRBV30	CAWSGGGGWEKLFF
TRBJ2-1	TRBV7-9	CASSLPNYNGQFF
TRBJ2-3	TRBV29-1	CSVSLSVLSDTQYF
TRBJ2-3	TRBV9	CASSDVAGGTDTQYF
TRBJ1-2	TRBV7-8	CASSYGTAYGYTF
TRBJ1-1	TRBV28	CASSLWGKALPEAFF
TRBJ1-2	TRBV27	CARKSFWGGGANYGYTF
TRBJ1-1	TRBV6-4	CASSRRPNTEAFF
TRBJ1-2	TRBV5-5	CASSLRLNGLGYTF
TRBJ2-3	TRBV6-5	CASSYGAGGNRDTQYF
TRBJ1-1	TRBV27	CASSLRDRYTEAFF
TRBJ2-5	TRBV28	CASSLGGGAGETQYF
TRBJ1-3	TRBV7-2	CASSQTSAGNTIYF
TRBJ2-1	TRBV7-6	CASSFGGGVNEQFF
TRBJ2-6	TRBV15	CATSSTGTSAGANVLTF
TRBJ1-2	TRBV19	CASSETAANYGYTF
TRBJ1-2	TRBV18	CASSHSETGDGYTF
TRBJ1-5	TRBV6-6	CASSYTGGEQPQHF
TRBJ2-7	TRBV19	CASSPGSGGPPYEQYF
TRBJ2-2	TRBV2	CASVGRGGFTGELFF
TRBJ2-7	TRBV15	CATSKQGYEQYF
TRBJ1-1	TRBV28	CVIWVNTEAFF
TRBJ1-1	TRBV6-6	CASRWGEDTEAFF
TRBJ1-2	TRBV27	CASSLRLGRVNYGYTF
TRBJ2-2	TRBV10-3	CAIRGQGRDTGELFF
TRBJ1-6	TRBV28	CASSRSSYNSPLHF
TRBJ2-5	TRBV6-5	CASSRKDGQETQYF
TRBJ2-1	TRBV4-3	CASSQDRGGGPYNEQFF
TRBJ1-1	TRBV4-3	CASSQVFTGAREAFF